What follows describes a single T cell receptor beta chain. Germline V gene sequence: CDR1 SGHTA, CDR2 FQGTGA. Trimming shortened V by 2 bases and J by 4 bases, and 14 bases separated the two germline ends. This CDR3 comprises 16 residues. These data belong to a study of T-cell reconstitution after alpha-beta-depleted transplantation in children. Unique molecular identifiers were used in preparing the TCRbeta library. From the PCR reads, TCRdb called clonotypes with MiXCR, one entry per CDR3 protein. This sample has about 420,000 distinct CDR3 sequences, with 11% found just once. Source: PBMCs from the stem cell graft donor, taken from the stem cell graft. This chain links TRBV7-3 with TRBJ2-2, with D unresolved. The TCR comes from a human donor who donated a stem cell graft to a child with acute myeloid leukemia. Written as DNA, the CDR3 is TGTGCCAGCAGCTTATTCTCTACGCAAGGCACCGGGGAGCTGTTTTTT. Translated, it gives CASSLFSTQGTGELFF.